This TCR beta chain appears in the sequencing data of a study of Ad26.COV2.S vaccination and SARS-CoV-2 variants. Study overall: Once or twice, 56 days apart, Ad26.COV2.S was delivered intramuscularly. Findings and limits, study-wide: Similar non-spike TCR breadth was seen in vaccine and placebo recipients. Higher spike-specific TCR breadth was found in vaccine recipients than in placebo recipients.

The table lists this clone with a few counts. The antigen is not known. The treatment: some 19 received Ad26.COV2.S at low or high dose, single or two shots; several received placebo; per-sample allocation not given. The investigators took samples on day 63 after the first vaccine or placebo injection. Germline CDR1 MGHDK, CDR2 SYGVNS. The CDR3 contains 13 residues. With V trimmed by 8 bases and J by 10 bases, 6 bases remained unmatched. Sequencing used immunoSEQ multiplex PCR; TCRdb keeps in-frame clones, though not all of them. This repertoire shows over 300,000 clones, about four fifths found once; its top ten account for around 7.4%.

The origin of this receptor is a person between 18 and 65 years old who received the Ad26.COV2.S COVID-19 vaccine or a placebo. The sample here was peripheral blood, taken in a trial of Ad26.COV2.S vaccine versus placebo. The chain carries TRBV25-1 and TRBJ1-6, with TRBD1 identical over 9 bases. CDR3 sequence: CASLGQGGSPLHF. CDR3 sequence (DNA): TGTGCCAGCCTGGGACAGGGCGGCTCACCCCTCCACTTT.